The entry that follows covers one TCR beta chain sequence. Its antigen is currently unknown. The data stem from a study of circulating tumor DNA in untreated peripheral T-cell lymphoma. Study-level findings and limits: Baseline tissues yielded approximately 87% and baseline serum 65% to 75% tumor-specific clonotype detection.

Before treatment, baseline tumor tissue was collected for sequencing. Between the trimmed V and J ends, which lost 2 bases and 6 bases, there was a span of 8 bases. This CDR3 comprises 13 residues. The method was immunoSEQ multiplex PCR; TCRdb's version includes in-frame clones alone and lacks a portion of them. The data show 9,500 to 13,000 clones, around 76% seen once. The gene calls are TRBV6-7 and TRBJ1-5; D is unclear. TRBV6-7 is an open reading frame whose function is uncertain. Material for sequencing was tumor tissue. The source of this sequence is a human donor with peripheral T-cell lymphoma. Written as DNA, the CDR3 is TGTGCCAGCAGTTACGAAGGAATTCAGCCCCAGCATTTT. It specifies CASSYEGIQPQHF.